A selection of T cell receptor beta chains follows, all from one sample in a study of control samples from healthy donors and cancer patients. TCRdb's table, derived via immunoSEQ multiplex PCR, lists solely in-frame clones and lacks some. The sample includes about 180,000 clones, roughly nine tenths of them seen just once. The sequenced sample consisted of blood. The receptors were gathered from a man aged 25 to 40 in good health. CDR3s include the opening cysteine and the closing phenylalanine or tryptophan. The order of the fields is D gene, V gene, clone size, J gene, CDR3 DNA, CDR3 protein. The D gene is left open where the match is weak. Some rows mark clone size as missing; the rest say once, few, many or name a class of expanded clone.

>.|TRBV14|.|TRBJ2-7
TGTGCCAGCAGCCAAGTTCTCGAGCAGTACTTC
CASSQVLEQYF
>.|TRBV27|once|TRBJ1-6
TGTGCCAGCGGGTACACGACATCCCATGGGGATTCACCCCTCCACTTT
CASGYTTSHGDSPLHF
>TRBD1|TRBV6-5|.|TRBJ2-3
TGTGCCAGCAGGGACAGGGGCACAGATACGCAGTATTTT
CASRDRGTDTQYF
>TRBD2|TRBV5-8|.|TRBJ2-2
TGTGCCAGCAGCTTGGGTGGACTAGCGGGCACCGGGGAGCTGTTTTTT
CASSLGGLAGTGELFF
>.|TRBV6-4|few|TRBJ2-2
TGTGCCAGCAGTGACACGAACACCGGGGAGCTGTTTTTT
CASSDTNTGELFF
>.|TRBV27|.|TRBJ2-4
TGTGCCAGCAGCTCTTTGAGGACAGATTGGGCCAAAAACATTCAGTACTTC
CASSSLRTDWAKNIQYF
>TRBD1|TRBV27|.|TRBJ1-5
TGTGCCAGCAGCCAGGGGGGCTATAGCAATCAGCCCCAGCATTTT
CASSQGGYSNQPQHF
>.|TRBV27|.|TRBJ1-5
TGTGCCAGCAGTCCCTTAAACAGCCTGCGAAATCAGCCCCAGCATTTT
CASSPLNSLRNQPQHF
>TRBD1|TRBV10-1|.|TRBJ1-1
TGCGCCAGCAGCGCCGACAGGGTCACTGAAGCTTTCTTT
CASSADRVTEAFF
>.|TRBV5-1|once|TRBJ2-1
TGCGCCAGCAGCGGGTCTGGTCGTATTGAGCAGTTCTTC
CASSGSGRIEQFF
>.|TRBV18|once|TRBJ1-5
TGTGCCAGCTCACGTACCGGGACTGCCAATCAGCCCCAGCATTTT
CASSRTGTANQPQHF
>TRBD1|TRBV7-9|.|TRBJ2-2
TGTGCCAGCAGCTTAGCTGGGACAGGGGGCCCCGGGGAGCTGTTTTTT
CASSLAGTGGPGELFF
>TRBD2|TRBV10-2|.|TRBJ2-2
TGCGCCAGCAGTGAGTCGATAACTAGCGGGAACACCGGGGAGCTGTTTTTT
CASSESITSGNTGELFF
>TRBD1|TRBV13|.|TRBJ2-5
TGTGCCAGCAGCGATAGACAGGGGTCGGAGACCCAGTACTTC
CASSDRQGSETQYF
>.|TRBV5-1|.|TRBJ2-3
TGCGCCAGCAGCCGGGACAAAACCACAGATACGCAGTATTTT
CASSRDKTTDTQYF
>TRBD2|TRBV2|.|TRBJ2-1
TGTGCCAGCAAAGGGAGTCTAGCGGGAGCTAATGAGCAGTTCTTC
CASKGSLAGANEQFF
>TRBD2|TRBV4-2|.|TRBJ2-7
TGTGCCAGCAGCCAAGACCGGCTAGCGGGGGCGCCCTACGAGCAGTACTTC
CASSQDRLAGAPYEQYF
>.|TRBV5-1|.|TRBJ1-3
TGCGCCAGCAGCTTGGGTGGAGCTGGAAACACCATATATTTT
CASSLGGAGNTIYF
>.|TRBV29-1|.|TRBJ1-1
TGCAGCGTTGCCCAGGGTAGTAATGAAGCTTTCTTT
CSVAQGSNEAFF
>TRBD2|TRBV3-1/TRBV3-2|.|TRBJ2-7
TGTGCCAGCAGCCACGGGGCGGGGGGGCGGTACGAGCAGTACTTC
CASSHGAGGRYEQYF
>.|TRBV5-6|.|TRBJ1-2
TGTGCCAGCAGCTTCGCCAGGTCGAGGCTCTATGGCTACACCTTC
CASSFARSRLYGYTF
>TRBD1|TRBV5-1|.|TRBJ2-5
TGCGCCAGCAGCTCCCGGGACAGGGGGCAAGAGACCCAGTACTTC
CASSSRDRGQETQYF
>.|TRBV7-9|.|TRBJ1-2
TGTGCCAGCAGCCAACGCCCCCGGGACCTTAAGGACTATGGCTACACCTTC
CASSQRPRDLKDYGYTF
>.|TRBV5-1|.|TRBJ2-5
TGCGCCAGCAGCCAAAGGGCCGTTGGGGAGACCCAGTACTTC
CASSQRAVGETQYF
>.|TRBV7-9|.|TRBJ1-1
TGTGCCAGCAGCTTAACAGGGCCCACTGAAGCTTTCTTT
CASSLTGPTEAFF
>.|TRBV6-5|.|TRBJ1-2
TGTGCCAGCAGCCCCGGGATGGGCCCCATAGATGGCTACACCTTC
CASSPGMGPIDGYTF
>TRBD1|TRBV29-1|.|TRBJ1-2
TGCAGCGTGGGACAGGGCGCCAACTATGGCTACACCTTC
CSVGQGANYGYTF
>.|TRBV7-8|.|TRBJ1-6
TGTGCCAGCAGCCCCAAACCGTGGTCACCCCTCCACTTT
CASSPKPWSPLHF
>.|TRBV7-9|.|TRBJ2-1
TGTGCCAGCAGCTTTAGACTAGACAATGAGCAGTTCTTC
CASSFRLDNEQFF
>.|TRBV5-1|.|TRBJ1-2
TGCGCCAGCAGCTTGACAGGTCCCGGCTATGGCTACACCTTC
CASSLTGPGYGYTF
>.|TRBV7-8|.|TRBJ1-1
TGTGCCAGCAGCTTAGTTAGTCCGAACACTGAAGCTTTCTTT
CASSLVSPNTEAFF
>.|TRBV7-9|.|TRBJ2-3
TGTGCCAGCAGCTTTAGGCGGCAGGGCCTAACAGATACGCAGTATTTT
CASSFRRQGLTDTQYF
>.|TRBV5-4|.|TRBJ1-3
TGTGCCAGCAGCTCCACGGGATCTGGAAACACCATATATTTT
CASSSTGSGNTIYF
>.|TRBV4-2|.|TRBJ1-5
TGTGCCAGCAGCCAAGATGAACAAGCTAATCAGCCCCAGCATTTT
CASSQDEQANQPQHF
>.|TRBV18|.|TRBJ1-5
TGTGCCAGCTCACCACCAGGAGGCAATCAGCCCCAGCATTTT
CASSPPGGNQPQHF